This TCR beta chain was identified during a study of regulatory T cells in long-lasting Graves disease. Study-wide results and limits: Patients with persistent disease showed a bias toward TRBV28, TRBJ1-2 and TRBJ2-5.

TCR beta libraries were built with iRepertoire HTBI primers and Arm-PCR of CDR3 regions. The authors' processing: Among the samples, around 61 TRBV and 14 TRBJ segments were identified. TCRdb analysed the multiplex PCR reads with MiXCR anew, one entry per CDR3 protein. TCRdb's processing, not the study's, gives the V and J calls here. Of 400,000 to 500,000 distinct CDR3 sequences listed, 15% are singletons. This CDR3 has 13 residues. Germline V lookup: CDR1 KGHSH, CDR2 LQKENI. Time point meaning: newly diagnosed GD, antithyroid drugs for less than 3 months. Following extraction of RNA from PBMCs, that RNA was used to make the TCR library. Regarding this clonotype: Antigen: not known. At one end the junction does not follow the germline gene, possibly because of a read error.

These data also featured in a second study, about T cells in Graves' hyperthyroidism and ophthalmopathy. As that report states: Most expanded thyroid clonotypes above 0.001 recurred in blood.

The sample consisted of peripheral blood mononuclear cells (PBMCs), taken at new diagnosis, from a patient treated with antithyroid drugs. The chain employs TRBV18 and TRBJ1-1; TRBD1 is a possible D gene (5 bases). This TCR was sampled from a woman in her 40s with Graves disease. The CDR3 protein is CAISPTGNTEAFF. The CDR3, as DNA: TGTGCCATCTCACCCACAGGGAACACTGAAGCTTTCTTT.